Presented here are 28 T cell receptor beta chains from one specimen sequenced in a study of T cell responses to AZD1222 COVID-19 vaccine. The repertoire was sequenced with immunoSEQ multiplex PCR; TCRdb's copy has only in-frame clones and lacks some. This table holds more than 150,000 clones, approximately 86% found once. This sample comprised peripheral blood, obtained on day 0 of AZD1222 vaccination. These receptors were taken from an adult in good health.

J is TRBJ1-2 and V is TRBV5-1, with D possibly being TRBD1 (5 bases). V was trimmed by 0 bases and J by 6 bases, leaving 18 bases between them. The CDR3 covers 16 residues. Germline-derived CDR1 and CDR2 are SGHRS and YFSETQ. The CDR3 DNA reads TGCGCCAGCAGCTTGGTCCCCACTCGGGACCGCAATGGCTACACCTTC. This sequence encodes CASSLVPTRDRNGYTF.

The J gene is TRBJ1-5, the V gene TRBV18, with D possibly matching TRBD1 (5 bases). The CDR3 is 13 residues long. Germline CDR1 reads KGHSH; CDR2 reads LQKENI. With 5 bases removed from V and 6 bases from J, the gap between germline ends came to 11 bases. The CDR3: CASSAGGVQPQHF. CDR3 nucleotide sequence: TGTGCCAGCTCAGCTGGGGGGGTTCAGCCCCAGCATTTT.

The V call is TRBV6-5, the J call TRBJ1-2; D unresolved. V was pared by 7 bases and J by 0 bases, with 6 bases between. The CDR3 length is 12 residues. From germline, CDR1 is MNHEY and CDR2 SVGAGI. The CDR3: CASTGSNYGYTF. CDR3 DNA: TGTGCCAGCACGGGCTCTAACTATGGCTACACCTTC.

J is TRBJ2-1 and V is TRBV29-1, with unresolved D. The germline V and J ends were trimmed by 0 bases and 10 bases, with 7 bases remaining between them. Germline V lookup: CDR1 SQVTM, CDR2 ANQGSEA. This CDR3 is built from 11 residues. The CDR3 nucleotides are TGCAGCGTTGAAGATTCAAGGGAGCAGTTCTTC. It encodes CSVEDSREQFF.

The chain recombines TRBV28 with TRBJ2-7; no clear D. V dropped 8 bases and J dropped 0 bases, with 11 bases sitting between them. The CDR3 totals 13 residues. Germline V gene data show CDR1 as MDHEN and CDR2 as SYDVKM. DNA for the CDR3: TGTGCCAGCCTCGAGCTTAGCTCCTACGAGCAGTACTTC. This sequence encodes CASLELSSYEQYF.

The CDR3 bases are TGCGCCAGCAGCTTGGCCGGGGGGAGCACTGAAGCTTTCTTT. Its translation: CASSLAGGSTEAFF. The J gene is TRBJ1-1, the V gene TRBV5-1; TRBD1 might be the D (5 bases). Germline V gives CDR1 SGHRS, CDR2 YFSETQ. CDR3 size: 14 residues. V lost 0 bases and J lost 4, with 10 bases in between.

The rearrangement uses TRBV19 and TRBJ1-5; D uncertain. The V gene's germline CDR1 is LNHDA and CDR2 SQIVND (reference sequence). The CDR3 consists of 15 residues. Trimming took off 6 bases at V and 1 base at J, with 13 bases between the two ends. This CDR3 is CASRRLTDSNQPQHF. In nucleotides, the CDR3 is TGTGCCAGTAGAAGGTTGACCGACAGCAATCAGCCCCAGCATTTT. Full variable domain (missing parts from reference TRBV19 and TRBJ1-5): DGGITQSPKYLFRKEGQNVTLSCEQNLNHDAMYWYRQDPGQGLRLIYYSQIVNDFQKGDIAEGYSVSREKKESFPLTVTSAQKNPTAFYLCASRRLTDSNQPQHFGDGTRLSIL.

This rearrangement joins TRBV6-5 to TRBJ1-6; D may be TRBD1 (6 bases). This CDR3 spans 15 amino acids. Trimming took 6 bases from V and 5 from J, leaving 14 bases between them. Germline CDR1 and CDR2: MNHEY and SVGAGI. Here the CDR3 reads CASRPEGGDNSPLHF. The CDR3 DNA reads TGTGCCAGCAGACCTGAGGGGGGCGATAATTCACCCCTCCACTTT.

The DNA of the CDR3 is TGTGCCAGCAGCTCCAGGGGGGTCCGGGAGACCCAGTACTTC. Translation: CASSSRGVRETQYF. The V gene is TRBV11-3, the J gene TRBJ2-5; D may be TRBD1 (7 bases). This CDR3 has 14 residues. V gave up 4 bases and J gave up 5 bases, with 14 bases separating them. Germline CDR1 reads SGHNT; CDR2 reads YENEEA. The variable domain in full, completed from reference TRBV11-3 and TRBJ2-5, reads EAGVVQSPRYKIIEKKQPVAFWCNPISGHNTLYWYLQNLGQGPELLIRYENEEAVDDSQLPKDRFSAERLKGVDSTLKIQPAELGDSAVYLCASSSRGVRETQYFGPGTRLLVL.

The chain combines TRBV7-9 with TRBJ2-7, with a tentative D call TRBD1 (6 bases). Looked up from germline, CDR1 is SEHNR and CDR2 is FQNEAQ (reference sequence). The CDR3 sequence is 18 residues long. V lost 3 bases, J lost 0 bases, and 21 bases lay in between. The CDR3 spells CASSFIQQGPGGSYEQYF. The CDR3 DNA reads TGTGCCAGCAGCTTTATTCAACAGGGCCCGGGTGGCTCCTACGAGCAGTACTTC.

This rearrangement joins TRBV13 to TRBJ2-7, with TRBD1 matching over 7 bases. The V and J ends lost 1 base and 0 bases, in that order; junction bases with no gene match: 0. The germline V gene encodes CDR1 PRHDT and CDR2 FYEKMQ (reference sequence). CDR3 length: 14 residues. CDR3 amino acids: CASSLDRGSYEQYF. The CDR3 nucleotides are TGTGCCAGCAGCTTAGACAGGGGCTCCTACGAGCAGTACTTC.

The CDR3 loop is CASSVSAQVHEQYF. The CDR3 region has the DNA TGTGCCAGCAGCGTATCGGCACAGGTCCACGAGCAGTACTTC. The gene calls are TRBV9 and TRBJ2-7; D is perhaps TRBD1 (5 bases). The CDR3 runs to 14 residues. V was trimmed by 1 base and J by 5 bases, leaving 13 bases between them. Germline V gene lookup returns CDR1 SGDLS and CDR2 YYNGEE.

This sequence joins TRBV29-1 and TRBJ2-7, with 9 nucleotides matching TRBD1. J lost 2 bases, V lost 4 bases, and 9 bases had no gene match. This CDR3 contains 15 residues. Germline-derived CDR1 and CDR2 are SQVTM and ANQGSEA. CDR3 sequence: CSVVPGDRVTYEQYF. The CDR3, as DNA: TGCAGCGTTGTTCCCGGGGACAGGGTGACCTACGAGCAGTACTTC.

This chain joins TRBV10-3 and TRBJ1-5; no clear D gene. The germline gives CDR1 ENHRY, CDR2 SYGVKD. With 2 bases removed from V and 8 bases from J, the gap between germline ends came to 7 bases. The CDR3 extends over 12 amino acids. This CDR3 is CAISEAREPQHF. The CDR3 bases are TGTGCCATCAGTGAGGCACGAGAGCCCCAGCATTTT.

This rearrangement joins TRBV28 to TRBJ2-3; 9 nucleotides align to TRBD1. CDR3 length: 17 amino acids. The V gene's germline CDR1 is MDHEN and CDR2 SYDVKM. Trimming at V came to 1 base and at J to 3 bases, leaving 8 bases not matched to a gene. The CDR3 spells CASSLFPGQGGTDTQYF. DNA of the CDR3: TGTGCCAGCAGTTTATTCCCGGGACAGGGTGGGACAGATACGCAGTATTTT.

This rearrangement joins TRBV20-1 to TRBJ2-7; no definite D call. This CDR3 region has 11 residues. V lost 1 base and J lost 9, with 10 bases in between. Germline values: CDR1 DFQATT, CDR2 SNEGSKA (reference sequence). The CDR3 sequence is CSARGPTRQYF. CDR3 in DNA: TGCAGTGCTAGAGGCCCCACGCGGCAGTACTTC.

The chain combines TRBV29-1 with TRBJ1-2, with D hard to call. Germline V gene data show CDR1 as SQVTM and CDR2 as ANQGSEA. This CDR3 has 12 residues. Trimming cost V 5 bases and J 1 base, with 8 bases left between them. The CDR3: CSVMTDNYGYTF. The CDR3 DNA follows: TGCAGCGTTATGACGGATAACTATGGCTACACCTTC.

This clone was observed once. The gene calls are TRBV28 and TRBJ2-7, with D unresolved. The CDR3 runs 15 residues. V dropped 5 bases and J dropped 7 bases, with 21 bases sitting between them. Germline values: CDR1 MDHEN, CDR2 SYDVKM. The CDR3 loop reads CASSTPGRRVGEQYF. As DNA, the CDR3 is TGTGCCAGCAGTACTCCAGGCAGGAGAGTTGGAGAGCAGTACTTC. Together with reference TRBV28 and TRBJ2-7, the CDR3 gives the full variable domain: DVKVTQSSRYLVKRTGEKVFLECVQDMDHENMFWYRQDPGLGLRLIYFSYDVKMKEKGDIPEGYSVSREKKERFSLILESASTNQTSMYLCASSTPGRRVGEQYFGPGTRLTVT.

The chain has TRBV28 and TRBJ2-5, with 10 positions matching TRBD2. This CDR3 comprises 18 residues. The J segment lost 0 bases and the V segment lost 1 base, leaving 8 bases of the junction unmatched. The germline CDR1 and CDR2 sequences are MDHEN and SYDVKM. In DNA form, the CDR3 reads TGTGCCAGCAGTTTATCCCTAGCGGGGGATGTGTACCAAGAGACCCAGTACTTC. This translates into CASSLSLAGDVYQETQYF.

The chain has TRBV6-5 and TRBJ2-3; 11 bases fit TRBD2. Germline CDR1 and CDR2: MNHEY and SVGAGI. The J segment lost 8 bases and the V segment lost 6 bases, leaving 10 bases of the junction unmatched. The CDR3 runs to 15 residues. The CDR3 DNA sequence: TGTGCCAGCAGCCCCGGACTAGCGGGCCCCCGTACGCAGTATTTT. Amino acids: CASSPGLAGPRTQYF.

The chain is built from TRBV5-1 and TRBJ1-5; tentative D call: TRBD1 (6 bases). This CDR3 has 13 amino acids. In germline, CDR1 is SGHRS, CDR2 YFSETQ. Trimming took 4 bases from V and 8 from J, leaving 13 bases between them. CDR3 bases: TGCGCCAGCAGCCTCGACAGGTTCGAGCCCCAGCATTTT. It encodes CASSLDRFEPQHF.

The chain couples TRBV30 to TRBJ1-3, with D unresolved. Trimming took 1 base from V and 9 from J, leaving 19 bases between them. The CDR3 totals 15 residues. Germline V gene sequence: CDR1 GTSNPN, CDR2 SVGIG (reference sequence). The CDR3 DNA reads TGTGCCTGGAGTGCCACGGCACTGGTCCGGGGCACCATATATTTT. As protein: CAWSATALVRGTIYF.

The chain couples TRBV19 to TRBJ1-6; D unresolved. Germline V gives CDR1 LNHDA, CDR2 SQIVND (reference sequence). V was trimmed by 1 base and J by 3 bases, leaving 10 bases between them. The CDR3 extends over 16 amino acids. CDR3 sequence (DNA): TGTGCCAGTAGTATAGGAGGGAGAGGCTATAATTCACCCCTCCACTTT. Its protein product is CASSIGGRGYNSPLHF.

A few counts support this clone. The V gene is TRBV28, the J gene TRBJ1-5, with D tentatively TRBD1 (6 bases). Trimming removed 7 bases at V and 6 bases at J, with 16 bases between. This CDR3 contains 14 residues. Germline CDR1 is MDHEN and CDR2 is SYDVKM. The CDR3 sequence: CASTTGGGSQPQHF. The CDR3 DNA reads TGTGCCAGCACTACGGGGGGGGGCAGTCAGCCCCAGCATTTT.

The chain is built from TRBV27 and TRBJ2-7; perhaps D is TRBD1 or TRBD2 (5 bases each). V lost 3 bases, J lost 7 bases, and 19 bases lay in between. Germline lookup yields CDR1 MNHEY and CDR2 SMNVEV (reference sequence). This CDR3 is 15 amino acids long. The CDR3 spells CASSFIGAGPREQYF. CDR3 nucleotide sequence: TGTGCCAGCAGTTTTATCGGGGCGGGCCCTCGGGAGCAGTACTTC.

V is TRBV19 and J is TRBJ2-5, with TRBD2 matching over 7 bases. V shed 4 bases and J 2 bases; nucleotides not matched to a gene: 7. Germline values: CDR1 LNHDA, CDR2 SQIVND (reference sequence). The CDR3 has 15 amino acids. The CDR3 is CASSNQAGPQETQYF. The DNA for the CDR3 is TGTGCCAGTAGTAACCAAGCGGGGCCACAAGAGACCCAGTACTTC.

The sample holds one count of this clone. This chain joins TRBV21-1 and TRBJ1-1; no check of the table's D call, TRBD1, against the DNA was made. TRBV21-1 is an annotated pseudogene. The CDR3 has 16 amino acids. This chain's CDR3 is CASSKGPRTGNTEAFF. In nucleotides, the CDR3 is TGTGCCAGCAGCAAGGGCCCCCGGACAGGGAACACTGAAGCTTTCTTT.

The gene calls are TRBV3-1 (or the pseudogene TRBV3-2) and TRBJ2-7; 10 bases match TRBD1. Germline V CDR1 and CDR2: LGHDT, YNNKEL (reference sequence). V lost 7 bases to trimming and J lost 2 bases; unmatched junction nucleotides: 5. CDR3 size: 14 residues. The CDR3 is CASTGTGVPYEQYF. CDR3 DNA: TGTGCCAGCACCGGGACAGGGGTACCCTACGAGCAGTACTTC.